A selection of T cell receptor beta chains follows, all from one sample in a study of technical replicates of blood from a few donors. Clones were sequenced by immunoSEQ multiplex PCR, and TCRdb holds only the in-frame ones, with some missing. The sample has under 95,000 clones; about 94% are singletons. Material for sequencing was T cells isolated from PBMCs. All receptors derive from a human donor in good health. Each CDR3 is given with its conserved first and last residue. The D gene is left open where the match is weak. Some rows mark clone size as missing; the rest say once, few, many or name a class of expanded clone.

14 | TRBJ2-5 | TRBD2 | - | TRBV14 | CASSHPGGGGTQYF | TGTGCCAGCAGTCACCCAGGAGGCGGGGGGACCCAGTACTTC
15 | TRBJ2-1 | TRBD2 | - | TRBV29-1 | CSVRLAGANYNEQFF | TGCAGCGTCAGACTAGCGGGCGCAAATTACAATGAGCAGTTCTTC
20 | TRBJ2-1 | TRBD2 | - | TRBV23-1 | CASSQSWGSGILSSYNEQFF | TGCGCCAGCAGTCAATCGTGGGGTAGCGGGATACTGAGCTCCTACAATGAGCAGTTCTTC
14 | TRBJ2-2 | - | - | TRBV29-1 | CSVGSRVEIGELFF | TGCAGCGTTGGCTCCCGTGTCGAGATCGGGGAGCTGTTTTTT
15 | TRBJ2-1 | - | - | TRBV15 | CATSTSTASYNEQFF | TGTGCCACCAGCACCTCGACAGCCTCCTACAATGAGCAGTTCTTC
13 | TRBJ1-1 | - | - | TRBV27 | CASSLEFFSEAFF | TGTGCCAGCAGTTTAGAGTTTTTCTCAGAAGCTTTCTTT
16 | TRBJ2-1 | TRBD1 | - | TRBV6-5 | CASSYSGPGTGAEQFF | TGTGCCAGCAGTTACTCCGGTCCCGGGACAGGGGCTGAGCAGTTCTTC
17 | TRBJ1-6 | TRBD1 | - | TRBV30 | CAWKAAGGYTYNSPLHF | TGTGCCTGGAAGGCGGCAGGGGGGTACACCTATAATTCACCCCTCCACTTT
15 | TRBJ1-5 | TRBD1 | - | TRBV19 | CASKPITGVDQPQHF | TGTGCCAGTAAACCAATTACAGGGGTAGATCAGCCCCAGCATTTT
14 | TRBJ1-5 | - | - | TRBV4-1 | CASSQVVNNQPQHF | TGCGCCAGCAGCCAAGTAGTCAACAATCAGCCCCAGCATTTT
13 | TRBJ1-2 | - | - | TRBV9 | CASSVGDDYGYTF | TGTGCCAGCAGCGTCGGGGATGACTATGGCTACACCTTC
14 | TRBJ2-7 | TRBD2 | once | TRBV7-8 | CASSPERGAYEQYF | TGTGCCAGCAGCCCTGAGCGGGGGGCCTACGAGCAGTACTTC
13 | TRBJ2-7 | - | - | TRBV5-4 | CASSLRGRGEQYF | TGTGCCAGCAGCCTCAGGGGTAGGGGAGAGCAGTACTTC
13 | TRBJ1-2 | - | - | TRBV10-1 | CASSESLTAGYTF | TGCGCCAGCAGTGAGTCTCTGACAGCTGGCTACACCTTC
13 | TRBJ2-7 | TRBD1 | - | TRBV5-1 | CASSWTGDYEQYF | TGCGCCAGCAGCTGGACAGGGGACTACGAGCAGTACTTC
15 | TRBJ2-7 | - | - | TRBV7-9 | CASSFEGTPSYEQYF | TGTGCCAGCAGCTTCGAGGGAACTCCATCCTACGAGCAGTACTTC
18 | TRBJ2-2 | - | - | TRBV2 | CASRPDGTFSMRTGELFF | TGTGCCAGCAGGCCAGATGGGACTTTCTCCATGCGCACCGGGGAGCTGTTTTTT
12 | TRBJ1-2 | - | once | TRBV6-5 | CASSLTGYGYTF | TGTGCCAGCAGTTTGACAGGCTATGGCTACACCTTC
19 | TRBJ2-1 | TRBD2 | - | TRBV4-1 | CASSLATFGSGGAVNEQFF | TGCGCCAGCAGCCTAGCTACCTTTGGTAGCGGGGGGGCGGTTAATGAGCAGTTCTTC
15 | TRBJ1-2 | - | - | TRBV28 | CASKESPPGYYGYTF | TGTGCCAGCAAAGAGTCCCCTCCGGGTTACTATGGCTACACCTTC
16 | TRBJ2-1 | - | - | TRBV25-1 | CASSELLRGINNEQFF | TGTGCCAGCAGTGAACTCCTACGCGGGATCAACAATGAGCAGTTCTTC
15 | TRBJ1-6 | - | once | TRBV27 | CASSFGYSYNSPLHF | TGTGCCAGCAGTTTCGGTTACTCCTATAATTCACCCCTCCACTTT
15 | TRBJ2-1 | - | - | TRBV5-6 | CASSLIFNTYNEQFF | TGTGCCAGCAGCTTGATATTCAACACCTACAATGAGCAGTTCTTC
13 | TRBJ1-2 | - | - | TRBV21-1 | CASSCNLGRGYTF | TGTGCCAGCAGCTGCAACCTGGGGAGGGGCTACACCTTC
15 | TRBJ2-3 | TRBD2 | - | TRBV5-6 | CASSLVGLAISTQYF | TGTGCCAGCAGCTTGGTGGGACTAGCGATCTCCACGCAGTATTTT
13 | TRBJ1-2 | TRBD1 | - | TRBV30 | CAWRLRGPYGYTF | TGTGCCTGGAGATTGAGGGGGCCCTATGGCTACACCTTC
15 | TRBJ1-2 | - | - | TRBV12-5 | CASGLVTPGVYGYTF | TGTGCTAGTGGTTTGGTAACTCCAGGGGTTTATGGCTACACCTTC
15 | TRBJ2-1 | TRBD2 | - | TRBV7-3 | CASSLMAGGDDEQFF | TGTGCCAGCAGCTTAATGGCGGGGGGGGATGATGAGCAGTTCTTC
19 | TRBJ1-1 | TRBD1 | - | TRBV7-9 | CASSQGWGQMFGLNTEAFF | TGTGCCAGCAGCCAGGGCTGGGGACAGATGTTTGGTTTAAACACTGAAGCTTTCTTT
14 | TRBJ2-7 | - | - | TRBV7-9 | CASSQTQSGDEQYF | TGTGCCAGCAGCCAAACCCAATCAGGGGACGAGCAGTACTTC
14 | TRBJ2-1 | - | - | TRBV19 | CASKEGLSYNEQFF | TGTGCCAGTAAGGAGGGACTTTCCTACAATGAGCAGTTCTTC
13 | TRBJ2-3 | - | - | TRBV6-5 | CASSFFGGHTQYF | TGTGCCAGCAGTTTCTTTGGGGGCCATACGCAGTATTTT
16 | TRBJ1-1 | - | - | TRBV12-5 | CASGLLSDTGNTEAFF | TGTGCTAGTGGTTTGCTAAGTGACACAGGGAACACTGAAGCTTTCTTT
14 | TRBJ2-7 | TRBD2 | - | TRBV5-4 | CASSFGTSGAEQYF | TGTGCCAGCAGCTTCGGGACTAGCGGGGCCGAGCAGTACTTC
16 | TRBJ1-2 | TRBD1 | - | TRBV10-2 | CASSLRRPGQGYGYTF | TGCGCCAGCAGCCTCAGGAGGCCGGGACAGGGATATGGCTACACCTTC
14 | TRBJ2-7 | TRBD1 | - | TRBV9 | CASSAGTGGYEQYF | TGTGCCAGCAGCGCCGGGACAGGGGGTTACGAGCAGTACTTC
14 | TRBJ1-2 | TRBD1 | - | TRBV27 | CASNPGGGNYGYTF | TGTGCCAGCAACCCAGGGGGAGGTAACTATGGCTACACCTTC
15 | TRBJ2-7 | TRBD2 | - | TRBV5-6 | CASSRIGGAGYEQYF | TGTGCCAGCAGCAGAATCGGGGGGGCAGGCTACGAGCAGTACTTC
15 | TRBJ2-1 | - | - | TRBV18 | CASSLRRQPDNEQFF | TGTGCCAGCTCACTGAGGCGACAGCCGGACAATGAGCAGTTCTTC
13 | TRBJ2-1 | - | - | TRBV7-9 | CASSRGLLEEQFF | TGTGCCAGCTCACGGGGACTCCTAGAGGAGCAGTTCTTC
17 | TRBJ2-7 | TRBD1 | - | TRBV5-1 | CASSLSSDRGHPYEQYF | TGCGCCAGCAGCCTTTCGTCAGACAGGGGTCACCCTTACGAGCAGTACTTC
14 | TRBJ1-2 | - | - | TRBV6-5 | CASSYSGGNYGYTF | TGTGCCAGCAGTTACAGCGGTGGGAACTATGGCTACACCTTC
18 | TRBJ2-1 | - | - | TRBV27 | CASSIALERTSSYNEQFF | TGTGCCAGCAGTATTGCCTTGGAGCGGACCAGCTCCTACAATGAGCAGTTCTTC
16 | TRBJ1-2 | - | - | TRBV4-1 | CASSQGEVGTRYGYTF | TGCGCCAGCAGCCAAGGTGAGGTCGGGACTCGCTATGGCTACACCTTC